Below are 3 T cell receptor beta chains sequenced from a single sample in a study of shared clonotypes between healthy human individuals. Assay: immunoSEQ multiplex PCR; the TCRdb copy retains only in-frame clones and omits some. The repertoire holds around 990,000 clones, with approximately 75% as singletons. Sequences were obtained from memory CD4+ T cells from PBMCs. Subset indicated: CD45RA-negative fraction. The receptors were sampled from a man aged 18 to 35 in good health. Some clones in this sample may be carry-over from other donors' samples.

The gene calls are TRBV27 and TRBJ1-4, with no clear D. CDR1 is MNHEY, CDR2 SMNVEV, per germline (reference sequence). The CDR3 length is 12 residues. Trimming took 3 bases from V and 8 from J, leaving 7 bases between them. In DNA form, the CDR3 reads TGTGCCAGCAGTTTCGTCGGAGAAAAACTGTTTTTT. Its protein product is CASSFVGEKLFF.

The chain employs TRBV4-1 and TRBJ2-7; 11 nucleotides line up with TRBD2. J was trimmed by 4 bases and V by 1 base; bases with no gene match: 15. The CDR3 is made up of 19 amino acids. Germline V gene data show CDR1 as MGHRA and CDR2 as YSYEKL. The CDR3 sequence is CASSQARMGLAAAVYEQYF. The CDR3 DNA follows: TGCGCCAGCAGCCAAGCCCGAATGGGACTAGCGGCCGCAGTTTACGAGCAGTACTTC.

DNA for the CDR3: TGTGCCATCAGCGGACAGGGTTTGGGGCAAGAGACCCAGTACTTC. Amino acids: CAISGQGLGQETQYF. The genes are TRBV10-3 and TRBJ2-5; 8 bases are shared with TRBD1. The CDR3 is made up of 15 amino acids. V lost 6 bases and J lost 2; bases outside the gene matches: 8. The germline V gene has CDR1 ENHRY and CDR2 SYGVKD.